The clone carrying this T cell receptor beta chain has just one count. The source of the sample is a study of shared T cell receptors in the human thymus. Libraries were prepared by immunoSEQ multiplex PCR; TCRdb keeps only in-frame clonotypes and omits some of them. The table includes more than 550,000 clones, approximately 85% detected once. This CDR3 has 11 residues. Per the germline V gene, CDR1 is SQVTM and CDR2 is ANQGSEA. V lost 8 bases and J 4 bases, leaving 11 bases between the germline ends. Separately, the same data were catalogued under a study of human thymus T cells. Per that paper: Healthy Finnish infants undergoing corrective surgery for congenital heart defects were the donors. During corrective heart surgery, resections were taken, and the thymus tissue came from them. Biased V and J segment usage appeared in thymus and peripheral blood. Related studies found that unrelated individuals share highly overlapping thymic repertoires.

The chain employs TRBV29-1 and TRBJ1-2, with D perhaps matching TRBD1 (5 bases). This sequence originates from a girl in the first two years of life with a congenital heart defect. The sample taken for sequencing was thymocytes. CDR3 sequence (DNA): TGCAGCCTCCCAGGGCCCTATGGCTACACCTTC. Protein sequence: CSLPGPYGYTF.